This TCR beta chain was identified in a study of T cells expressing NK-cell markers. Whole-study context: Seven of the eight sequenced donors were classified as HCMV-seropositive, and one was classified as seronegative. General study results and limits: Dominant NKG2C+ clonotypes in about 6 donors made up roughly 1.0-7.5% of CD8+ T cells. A few donors showed these clonotypes also leading the CD3+CD56-NKG2C+ fraction.

Generation of TCR beta cDNA was performed by 5'RACE template switching incorporating UMIs. TCRdb re-called the 5' RACE reads and gives one entry per CDR3 protein, without DNA. The specimen's table records about 550,000 distinct CDR3 sequences. As to this clonotype: Its antigen is as yet unknown.

The CDR3 runs 15 residues. Looked up from germline, CDR1 is LNHNV and CDR2 is YYDKDF (reference sequence). The specimen sequenced was blood T cells: a sorted CD56 or NKG2C T cell subset, CD4+ or CD8+ T cells, or bulk PBMC T cells (not recorded which). This sequence originates from a man between 18 and 35 years old in good health. The chain joins TRBV15 to TRBJ2-1; the D gene TCRdb calls, TRBD1, cannot be checked with no DNA. CDR3 sequence: CATSRAPRTINEQFF.